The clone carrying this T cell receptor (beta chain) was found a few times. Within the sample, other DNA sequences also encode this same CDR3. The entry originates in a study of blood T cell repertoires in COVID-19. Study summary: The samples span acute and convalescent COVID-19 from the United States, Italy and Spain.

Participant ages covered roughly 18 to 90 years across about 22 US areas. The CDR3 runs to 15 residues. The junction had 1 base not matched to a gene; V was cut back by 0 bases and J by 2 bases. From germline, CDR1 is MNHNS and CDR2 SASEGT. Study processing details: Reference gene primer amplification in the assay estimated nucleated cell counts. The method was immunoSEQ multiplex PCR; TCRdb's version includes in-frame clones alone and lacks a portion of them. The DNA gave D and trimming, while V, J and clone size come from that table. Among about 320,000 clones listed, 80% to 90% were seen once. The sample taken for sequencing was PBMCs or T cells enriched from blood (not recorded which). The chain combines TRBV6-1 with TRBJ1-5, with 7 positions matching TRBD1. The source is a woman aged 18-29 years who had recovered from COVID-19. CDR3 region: CASSEAGGGNQPQHF. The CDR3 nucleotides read TGTGCCAGCAGTGAAGCAGGGGGCGGCAATCAGCCCCAGCATTTT.